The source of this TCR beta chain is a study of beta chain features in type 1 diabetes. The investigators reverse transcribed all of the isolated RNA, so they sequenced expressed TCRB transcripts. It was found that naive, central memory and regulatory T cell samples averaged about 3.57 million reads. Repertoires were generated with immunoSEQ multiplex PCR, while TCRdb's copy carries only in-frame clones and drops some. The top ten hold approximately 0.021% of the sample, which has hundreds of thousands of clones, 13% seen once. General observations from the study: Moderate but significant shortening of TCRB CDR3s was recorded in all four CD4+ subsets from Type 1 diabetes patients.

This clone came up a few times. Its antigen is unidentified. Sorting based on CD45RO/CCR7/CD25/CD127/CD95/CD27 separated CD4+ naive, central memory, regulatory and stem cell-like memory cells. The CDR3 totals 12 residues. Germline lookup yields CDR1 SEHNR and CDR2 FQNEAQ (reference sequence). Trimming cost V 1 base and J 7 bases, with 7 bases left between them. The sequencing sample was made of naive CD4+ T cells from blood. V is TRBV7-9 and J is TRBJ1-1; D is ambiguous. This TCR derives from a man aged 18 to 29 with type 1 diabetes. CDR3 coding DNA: TGTGCCAGCAGCTTAGAAGTGGGTGAAGCTTTCTTT. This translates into CASSLEVGEAFF.